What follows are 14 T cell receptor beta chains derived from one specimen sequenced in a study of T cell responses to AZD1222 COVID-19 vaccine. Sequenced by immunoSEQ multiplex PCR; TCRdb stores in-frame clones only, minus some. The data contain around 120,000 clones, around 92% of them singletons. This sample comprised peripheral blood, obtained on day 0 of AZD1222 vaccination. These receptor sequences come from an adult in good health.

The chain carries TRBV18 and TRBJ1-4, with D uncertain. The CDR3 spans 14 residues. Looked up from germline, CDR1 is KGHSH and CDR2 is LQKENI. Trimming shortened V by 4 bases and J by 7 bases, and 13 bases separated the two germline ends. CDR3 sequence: CASSRPSSAEKLFF. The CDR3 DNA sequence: TGTGCCAGCTCACGCCCCAGTTCCGCTGAAAAACTGTTTTTT.

The CDR3, as DNA: TGCGCCAGCAGCCAAGTATCGGGAAAGAACCACGAGCAGTACTTC. It yields the protein CASSQVSGKNHEQYF. The J gene is TRBJ2-7, the V gene TRBV4-3; D might be TRBD2 (5 bases). The CDR3 has 15 amino acids. Trimming pared 1 base from V and 5 bases from J, leaving 15 bases between. From germline, CDR1 is LGHNA and CDR2 YSLEER.

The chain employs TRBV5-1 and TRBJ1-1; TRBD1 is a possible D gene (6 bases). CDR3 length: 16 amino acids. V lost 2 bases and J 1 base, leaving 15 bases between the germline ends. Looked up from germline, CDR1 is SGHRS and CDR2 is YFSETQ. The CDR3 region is CASSFSRTDSNTEAFF. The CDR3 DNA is TGCGCCAGCAGCTTTTCACGGACAGATTCGAACACTGAAGCTTTCTTT.

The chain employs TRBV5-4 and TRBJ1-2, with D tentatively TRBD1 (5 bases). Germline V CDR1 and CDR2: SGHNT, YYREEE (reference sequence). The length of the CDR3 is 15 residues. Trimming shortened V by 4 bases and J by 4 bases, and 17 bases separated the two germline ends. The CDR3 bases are TGTGCCAGCAGCGTCGTAGACGCCGGGGGCTATGGCTACACCTTC. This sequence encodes CASSVVDAGGYGYTF.

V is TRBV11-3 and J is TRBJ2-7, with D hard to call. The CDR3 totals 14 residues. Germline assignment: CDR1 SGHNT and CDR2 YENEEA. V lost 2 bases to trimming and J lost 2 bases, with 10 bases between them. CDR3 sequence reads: CASSLKGKPYEQYF. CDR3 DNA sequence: TGTGCCAGCAGCTTAAAGGGTAAACCCTACGAGCAGTACTTC.

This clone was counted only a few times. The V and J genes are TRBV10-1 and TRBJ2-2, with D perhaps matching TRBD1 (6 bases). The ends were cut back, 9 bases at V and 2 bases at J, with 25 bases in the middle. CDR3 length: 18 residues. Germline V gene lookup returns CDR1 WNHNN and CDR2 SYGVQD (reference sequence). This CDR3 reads CASRPTTGLNINTGELFF. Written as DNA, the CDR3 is TGCGCCAGTCGACCGACGACAGGTTTAAACATAAACACCGGGGAGCTGTTTTTT.

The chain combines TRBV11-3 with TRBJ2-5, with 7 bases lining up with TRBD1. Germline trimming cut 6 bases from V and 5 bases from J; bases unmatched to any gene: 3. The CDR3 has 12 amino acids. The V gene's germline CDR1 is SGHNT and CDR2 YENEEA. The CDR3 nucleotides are TGTGCCAGCAGTAGGGGGCTTGAGACCCAGTACTTC. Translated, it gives CASSRGLETQYF.

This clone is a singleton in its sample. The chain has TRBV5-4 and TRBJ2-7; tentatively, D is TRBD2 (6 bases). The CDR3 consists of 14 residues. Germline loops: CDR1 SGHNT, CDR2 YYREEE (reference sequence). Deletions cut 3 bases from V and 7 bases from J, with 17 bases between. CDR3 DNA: TGTGCCAGCAGCTCAACAGGACTACCTTCAGAGCAGTACTTC. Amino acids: CASSSTGLPSEQYF.

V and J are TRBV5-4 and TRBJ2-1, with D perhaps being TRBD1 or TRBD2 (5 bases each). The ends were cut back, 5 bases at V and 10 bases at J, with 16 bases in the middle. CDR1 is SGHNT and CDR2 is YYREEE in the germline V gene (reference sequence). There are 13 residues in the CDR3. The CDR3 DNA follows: TGTGCCAGCAGTTGGGGCCGGGACGGGGAGCAGTTCTTC. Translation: CASSWGRDGEQFF.

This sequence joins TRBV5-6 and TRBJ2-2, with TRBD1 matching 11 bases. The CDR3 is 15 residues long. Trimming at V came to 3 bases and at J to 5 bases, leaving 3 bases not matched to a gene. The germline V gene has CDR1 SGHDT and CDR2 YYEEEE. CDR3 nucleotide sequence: TGTGCCAGCAGCTACGGGACAGGGGGTACCGGGGAGCTGTTTTTT. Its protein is CASSYGTGGTGELFF.

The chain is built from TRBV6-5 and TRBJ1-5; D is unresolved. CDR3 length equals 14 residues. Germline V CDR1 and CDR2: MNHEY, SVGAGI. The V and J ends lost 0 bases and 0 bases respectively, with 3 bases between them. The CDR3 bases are TGTGCCAGCAGTTACTCGAATAGCAATCAGCCCCAGCATTTT. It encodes CASSYSNSNQPQHF.

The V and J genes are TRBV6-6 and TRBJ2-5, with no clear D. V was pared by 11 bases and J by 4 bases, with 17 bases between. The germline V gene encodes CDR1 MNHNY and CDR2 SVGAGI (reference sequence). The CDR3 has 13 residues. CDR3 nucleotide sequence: TGTGCCTGCGCGGTGACCCCGGGAGAGACCCAGTACTTC. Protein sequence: CACAVTPGETQYF.

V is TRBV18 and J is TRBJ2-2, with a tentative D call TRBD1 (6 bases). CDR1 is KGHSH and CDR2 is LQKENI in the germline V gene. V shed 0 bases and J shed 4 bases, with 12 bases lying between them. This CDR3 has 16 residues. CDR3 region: CASSPPGQGSTGELFF. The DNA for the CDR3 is TGTGCCAGCTCACCACCGGGACAAGGAAGCACCGGGGAGCTGTTTTTT.

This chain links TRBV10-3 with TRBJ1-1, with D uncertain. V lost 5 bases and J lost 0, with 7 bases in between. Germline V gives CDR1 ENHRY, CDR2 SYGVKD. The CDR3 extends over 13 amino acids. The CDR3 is CAISYEMNTEAFF. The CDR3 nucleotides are TGTGCCATCAGTTATGAGATGAACACTGAAGCTTTCTTT.